This is a list of T cell receptor beta chains from one sample in a study of response to subunit inactivated influenza vaccine. TCRdb ran MiXCR on the RT-PCR reads and lists one entry per CDR3 protein. The table records some 300,000 distinct CDR3 sequences, 20% to 25% of them present only once. Sequencing used PBMCs from blood, obtained approximately 20 months after vaccination. These receptors originate from a man between 50 and 69 years old who received an inactivated influenza vaccine. The CDR3 runs from the conserved cysteine through the conserved F or W. The D gene is left open where the match is weak. Part of the rows lack a size; the others show once, few, many or a class for expanded clones.

J gene,clone size,D gene,V gene,CDR3 protein,CDR3 DNA
TRBJ1-5,NA,NA,TRBV12-3/TRBV12-4,CASSLGQGGDQPQHF,TGTGCCAGCAGTTTAGGGCAGGGAGGCGATCAGCCCCAGCATTTT
TRBJ2-1,few,TRBD2,TRBV3-1,CASSQDGLALSYNEQFF,TGTGCCAGCAGCCAAGATGGACTAGCCCTCTCCTACAATGAGCAGTTCTTC
TRBJ2-2,NA,NA,TRBV7-2,CASSLEQRTNTGELFF,TGTGCCAGCAGCTTAGAGCAGCGAACAAACACCGGGGAGCTGTTTTTT
TRBJ2-4,few,NA,TRBV25-1,CASSPLAKNIQYF,TGTGCCAGCAGTCCCTTAGCCAAAAACATTCAGTACTTC
TRBJ2-3,few,TRBD2,TRBV29-1,CSANIAGGLTDTQYF,TGCAGCGCTAACATAGCGGGGGGCCTCACAGATACGCAGTATTTT
TRBJ2-2,NA,NA,TRBV5-5,CASSLVGYGELFF,TGTGCCAGCAGCTTAGTTGGTTACGGGGAGCTGTTTTTT
TRBJ1-2,NA,NA,TRBV7-2,CASRSPNNYGYTF,TGTGCCAGCAGGTCGCCCAATAACTATGGCTACACCTTC
TRBJ2-5,once,TRBD1,TRBV29-1,CSVGASTGQALF,TGCAGCGTTGGGGCCTCCACGGGACAGGCTCTTTTC
TRBJ2-7,NA,NA,TRBV7-9,CASSPGTLEQYF,TGTGCCAGCAGCCCCGGGACTCTAGAGCAGTACTTC
TRBJ1-1,many,NA,TRBV12-3/TRBV12-4,CASRGWNTEAFF,TGTGCCAGCAGAGGCTGGAACACTGAAGCTTTCTTT
TRBJ1-2,few,NA,TRBV20-1,CSARDEGHYGYTF,TGCAGTGCTAGAGATGAGGGGCACTATGGCTACACCTTC
TRBJ2-2,NA,NA,TRBV10-1,CASSDQSLGTRELFF,TGCGCCAGCAGTGACCAATCTCTCGGCACCCGGGAGCTGTTTTTT
TRBJ1-5,NA,TRBD1,TRBV6-2/TRBV6-3,CASSPVRDRSYSNQHQHF,TGTGCCAGCAGTCCGGTCCGGGACAGATCCTATAGCAATCAGCACCAGCATTTT
TRBJ1-5,NA,NA,TRBV6-2/TRBV6-3,CASSNAGADYSNQPQHF,TGTGCCAGCAGTAACGCGGGGGCCGATTATAGCAATCAGCCCCAGCATTTT
TRBJ1-2,NA,NA,TRBV18,CASSSGLNYGYTF,TGTGCCAGCTCGTCGGGGCTTAACTATGGCTACACCTTC
TRBJ1-2,many,TRBD1,TRBV7-2,CASSPDRVKGYTF,TGTGCCAGCAGCCCCGACAGGGTTAAGGGCTACACCTTC
TRBJ1-2,many,NA,TRBV12-3/TRBV12-4,CASSRGLYGYTF,TGTGCCAGCAGCAGGGGCCTCTATGGCTACACCTTC
TRBJ1-6,few,NA,TRBV20-1,CSAIQGSSPLHF,TGCAGTGCCATCCAAGGGAGTTCCCCCCTCCACTTT
TRBJ1-2,few,NA,TRBV12-3/TRBV12-4,CASSLAPGFGYTF,TGTGCCAGCAGTTTAGCCCCAGGGTTTGGCTACACCTTC
TRBJ2-1,many,NA,TRBV5-1,CASSLDGSSYNEQFF,TGCGCCAGCAGCTTGGATGGCAGCTCCTACAATGAGCAGTTCTTC
TRBJ2-2,few,NA,TRBV6-6,CASSYPSGELFF,TGTGCCAGCAGTTATCCGTCCGGGGAGCTGTTTTTT
TRBJ2-5,NA,NA,TRBV24-1,CATSDDQGGETQYF,TGTGCCACCAGTGATGACCAGGGAGGAGAGACCCAGTACTTC
TRBJ1-1,NA,TRBD1,TRBV6-2/TRBV6-3,CASIPGGFRASMNTEAFF,TGTGCCAGCATCCCAGGGGGGTTTCGGGCGTCTATGAACACTGAAGCTTTCTTT
TRBJ2-6,NA,NA,TRBV4-1,CASSQDGFSGANVLTF,TGCGCCAGCAGCCAAGACGGGTTTAGTGGGGCCAACGTCCTGACTTTC
TRBJ2-5,NA,NA,TRBV27,CASSLRKKETQYF,TGTGCCAGCAGTTTACGTAAGAAAGAGACCCAGTACTTC
TRBJ1-5,NA,NA,TRBV6-2/TRBV6-3,CASSYSRQPQHF,TGTGCCAGCAGTTACTCTCGCCAGCCCCAGCATTTT
TRBJ2-1,NA,TRBD2,TRBV10-3,CAISVPGLAYNEQFF,TGTGCCATCAGTGTTCCGGGACTAGCTTACAATGAGCAGTTCTTC
TRBJ2-1,NA,TRBD2,TRBV7-9,CASSLTTSGSPYNEQFF,TGTGCCAGCAGCCTAACGACTAGCGGGAGCCCGTACAATGAGCAGTTCTTC
TRBJ1-2,few,NA,TRBV20-1,CSARDSGRGYGYTF,TGCAGTGCTAGAGATTCCGGCAGGGGCTATGGCTACACCTTC
TRBJ1-2,few,NA,TRBV29-1,CSVPKPANYGYTF,TGCAGCGTCCCGAAGCCAGCCAACTATGGCTACACCTTC
TRBJ1-1,NA,NA,TRBV3-1,CASSPVPGVYTEAFF,TGTGCCAGCAGCCCCGTACCGGGGGTGTACACTGAAGCTTTCTTT
TRBJ1-2,NA,TRBD1,TRBV4-3,CASSQDSGGGYGYTF,TGCGCCAGCAGCCAAGACTCAGGGGGCGGCTATGGCTACACCTTC
TRBJ1-5,few,NA,TRBV28,CASSVYQPQHF,TGTGCCAGCAGTGTATATCAGCCCCAGCATTTT
TRBJ1-5,NA,TRBD1,TRBV28,CAAGGGLWNQPQHF,TGTGCCGCAGGGGGAGGATTATGGAATCAGCCCCAGCATTTT
TRBJ1-2,few,NA,TRBV9,CASSPLDGNYGYTF,TGTGCCAGCAGTCCCCTGGACGGGAACTATGGCTACACCTTC
TRBJ1-6,few,NA,TRBV6-1,CASSQDPGTHSYNSPLHF,TGTGCCAGCAGCCAAGACCCCGGGACACACTCCTATAATTCACCCCTCCACTTT
TRBJ1-1,once,NA,TRBV7-9,CASTQVEGGGEAAFF,TGTGCCAGCACCCAGGTCGAGGGCGGGGGCGAGGCAGCTTTCTTT
TRBJ1-3,many,NA,TRBV12-3/TRBV12-4,CASTQRDTGNTIYF,TGTGCCAGCACCCAAAGGGACACTGGAAACACCATATATTTT
TRBJ1-1,many,TRBD1,TRBV12-3/TRBV12-4,CASTLRGEFTEAFF,TGTGCCAGCACCCTCAGGGGGGAGTTCACTGAAGCTTTCTTT
TRBJ2-5,NA,TRBD1,TRBV6-5,CASSNRTGWRETQYF,TGTGCCAGCAGTAACCGGACAGGGTGGCGGGAGACCCAGTACTTC